This T cell receptor beta chain was recovered during a study of OX40 agonist ivuxolimab in advanced cancers. For context, the study as a whole: The costimulatory receptor OX40 (CD134) was targeted by ivuxolimab, a fully human IgG2 agonistic monoclonal antibody. Intravenous ivuxolimab was administered to patients every 2 weeks at six dose levels: 0.01, 0.1, 0.3, 1.5, 3 and 10 mg/kg. Of the approximately 50 patients in dose escalation, about 20 had hepatocellular carcinoma, approximately 15 had melanoma, 9 had renal cell carcinoma and 9 had head and neck cancer. In the dose-escalation cohort, 82.7% of patients were male, and the mean age was approximately 55 years, with a range of roughly 20 to 85. Patients were allowed to have had prior anti-PD-1, anti-PD-L1 or anti-CTLA-4 therapy, and approximately 43% of the dose-escalation patients had previously received checkpoint inhibitors. Partial responses were achieved by three dose-escalation patients, of whom one had hepatocellular carcinoma and two had cutaneous melanoma. Peripheral TCRbeta sequencing was intended to test whether TCR sequence diversity was altered and clonal T-cell expansion was caused by ivuxolimab. The paper describes the monotherapy dose-escalation part (N ≈ 52 patients) of the phase I trial of ivuxolimab.

Patients with autoimmune disease history or receiving systemic immunosuppression were excluded from the trial. Peripheral blood for TCR sequencing was collected from all dose cohorts at baseline, on cycle 4 day 1, and on cycle 7 day 1. Samples came from an open-label, multicenter, first-in-human phase I dose-escalation trial of ivuxolimab. Adults with locally advanced or metastatic melanoma, renal cell, hepatocellular, or head and neck squamous cell carcinoma were enrolled in the trial. Before TCR sequencing, CD4+ T cells and CD8+ T cells were sorted from peripheral blood as separate populations. Note on this clone: The specificity of this receptor is unknown. Base qualities were left out, and no much larger clone turns up one base away.

Genomic DNA was isolated from the sorted cells so that the TCRbeta CDR3 region could be sequenced. The immunoSEQ Assay was used to sequence the TCRbeta CDR3 regions. In TCRdb, the immuneACCESS table is reduced to in-frame sequences with V and J assigned. These tables do not hold every clone; where another copy was compared, an unresolved V gene accounts for under half, and the others remain unexplained. The sample data list 65,000 to 95,000 clones, and around 91% of these were observed just once. About 0.35% of the sample goes to the ten largest clones. Via the germline V gene, CDR1 is SGHRS and CDR2 YFSETQ. The CDR3 runs 14 amino acids, cysteine and phenylalanine included. Only the CDR3 DNA stays, 42 bases, in frame from base 1. V loses 0 bases of germline sequence and J loses 0 bases, and the interval between the two ends is 7 bases. Points the paper makes about the study in general: At doses of 0.1 to 3.0 mg/kg, clonal expansion of both CD4+ and CD8+ blood T cells was observed from baseline to week 6. The antigen specificity of the peripheral T cells that underwent clonal expansion was not determined. On average, CD8+ T cells showed more expanded clones than CD4+ T cells after ivuxolimab. Low levels of normalized T-cell clonal expansion were also seen in some patients who did not respond. Partial responders in the 0.1-3.0 mg/kg groups had among the lowest normalized peripheral clonal expansion, especially among CD8+ T cells.

The origin of this receptor is an adult with an advanced solid tumor such as melanoma, head and neck, liver or kidney cancer. Recombination joined TRBV5-1 with TRBJ2-7, with no confident D gene call. The starting material was CD4+ or CD8+ T cells sorted from blood, obtained in a trial of the OX40 agonist ivuxolimab. Read as DNA, the sequence is TGCGCCAGCAGCTTGGAAGCCGCCTCCTACGAGCAGTACTTC. This translates into CASSLEAASYEQYF.